The 21 T cell receptor beta chains listed next were all sequenced from one sample in a study of cytomegalovirus exposure and HLA in healthy donors. With 60 Vbeta and 13 Jbeta primers, the PCR was carried out. Method: immunoSEQ multiplex PCR; TCRdb's copy keeps in-frame clones and lacks some. The profile covers 85,000 to 110,000 clones, with approximately 64% appearing a single time and around 3.5% taken by the ten largest. The sample comprised PBMCs. The receptor source for this set is a woman aged 45-65 years in good health and CMV-seronegative.

Only a few counts were recorded for this clone. V is TRBV19 and J is TRBJ1-4; perhaps TRBD1 as D (5 bases). Between the trimmed V and J ends, which lost 4 bases and 1 base, there was a span of 22 bases. Germline CDR1 reads LNHDA; CDR2 reads SQIVND (reference sequence). The CDR3 loop spans 19 amino acids. The CDR3 DNA reads TGTGCCAGTAGTACGCACGCCCGGGGGATCCCCGGAACTAATGAAAAACTGTTTTTT. It codes for CASSTHARGIPGTNEKLFF.

The CDR3 is CASSKGVGELFF. The CDR3 DNA sequence: TGTGCCAGCAGTAAGGGAGTCGGGGAGCTGTTTTTT. The chain is built from TRBV27 and TRBJ2-2; a weak D match, TRBD2 (5 bases). The V gene's germline CDR1 is MNHEY and CDR2 SMNVEV (reference sequence). V was pared by 5 bases and J by 7 bases, with 8 bases between. The CDR3 is 12 amino acids.

The rearrangement links TRBV5-1 to TRBJ2-1, with 10 nucleotides matching TRBD2. The CDR3 length is 16 residues. The ends lost 4 bases at V and 8 bases at J; junction bases unmatched: 12. Germline V CDR1 and CDR2: SGHRS, YFSETQ. CDR3 loop: CASSPSIAGGGDEQFF. The CDR3 nucleotides are TGCGCCAGCAGCCCCTCCATAGCGGGAGGCGGCGATGAGCAGTTCTTC. The whole variable domain, filled in from reference TRBV5-1 and TRBJ2-1, reads KAGVTQTPRYLIKTRGQQVTLSCSPISGHRSVSWYQQTPGQGLQFLFEYFSETQRNKGNFPGRFSGRQFSNSRSEMNVSTLELGDSALYLCASSPSIAGGGDEQFFGPGTRLTVL.

The genes are TRBV5-5 and TRBJ2-5; weak D call: TRBD2 (5 bases). CDR1 is SGHKS and CDR2 is YYEKEE in the germline V gene (reference sequence). CDR3 length: 14 amino acids. The V end lost 4 bases, the J end lost 5 bases, and 15 bases lay between the germline ends. DNA for the CDR3: TGTGCCAGCAGCCCCATCAGCCCGGGGGAGACCCAGTACTTC. Translated: CASSPISPGETQYF.

This sequence joins TRBV6-6 and TRBJ2-7; perhaps TRBD1 as D (6 bases). Trimming cost V 4 bases and J 3 bases, with 7 bases left between them. This CDR3 spans 12 amino acids. The germline gives CDR1 MNHNY, CDR2 SVGAGI (reference sequence). CDR3 amino acids: CASSLQGYEQYF. CDR3 DNA sequence: TGTGCCAGCAGTTTACAGGGCTACGAGCAGTACTTC.

The chain employs TRBV5-1 and TRBJ2-2; 8 nucleotides match TRBD1. There are 14 residues in the CDR3. Germline CDR1 SGHRS, CDR2 YFSETQ. Unmatched junction bases numbered 2, after V lost 3 bases and J lost 4 bases. DNA of the CDR3: TGCGCCAGCAGCTCAGACAGGGGCACCGGGGAGCTGTTTTTT. Translation: CASSSDRGTGELFF.

This clone was recorded a few times. The chain carries TRBV19 and TRBJ1-1; maybe TRBD1 (6 bases). Trimming took off 6 bases at V and 5 bases at J, with 16 bases between the two ends. The CDR3 is made up of 14 amino acids. Germline assignment: CDR1 LNHDA and CDR2 SQIVND (reference sequence). As DNA, the CDR3 is TGTGCCAGTAGAGGGGCCAGGGGAAGAACTGAAGCTTTCTTT. Protein product: CASRGARGRTEAFF.

The table lists this clone with a count of one. The chain joins TRBV27 to TRBJ2-3, with a weak D call TRBD2 (6 bases). The CDR3 runs to 19 residues. V dropped 1 base and J dropped 0 bases, with 20 bases sitting between them. Germline V gene data show CDR1 as MNHEY and CDR2 as SMNVEV (reference sequence). DNA for the CDR3: TGTGCCAGCAGTTTATTTGGGACTCTAGGGGCCTTAAGCACAGATACGCAGTATTTT. Protein product: CASSLFGTLGALSTDTQYF.

The chain recombines TRBV9 with TRBJ2-7; 10 bases agree with TRBD2. Looked up from germline, CDR1 is SGDLS and CDR2 is YYNGEE. With 3 bases clipped from V and 7 bases from J, the junction kept 7 bases outside the gene matches. This CDR3 region has 14 residues. The CDR3 region has the DNA TGTGCCAGCAGCGCTAGCGGGAGCTGGGGGGAGCAGTACTTC. Translated: CASSASGSWGEQYF.

The rearrangement joins TRBV11-2 to TRBJ2-4; D is undetermined. The germline V and J ends were trimmed by 1 base and 9 bases, with 7 bases remaining between them. Germline V gene sequence: CDR1 SGHAT, CDR2 FQNNGV. This CDR3 contains 12 residues. The CDR3 is CASSLASGIQYF. CDR3 in DNA: TGTGCCAGCAGCTTAGCTTCCGGCATTCAGTACTTC.

The J gene is TRBJ2-5, the V gene TRBV18; 13 bases fit TRBD2. V gave up 1 base and J gave up 1 base; unmatched junction bases: 3. The CDR3 has 17 residues. CDR1 KGHSH and CDR2 LQKENI come from the germline V gene. CDR3 sequence: CASSPRLAGGPQETQYF. CDR3 DNA: TGTGCCAGCTCACCACGACTAGCGGGGGGACCCCAAGAGACCCAGTACTTC.

The rearrangement joins TRBV29-1 to TRBJ2-5; tentative D call: TRBD2 (6 bases). The CDR3 totals 13 residues. Per germline, CDR1 SQVTM and CDR2 ANQGSEA. Trimming removed 7 bases from V and 2 bases from J, with 14 bases in between. As DNA, the CDR3 is TGCAGCGCCGGGTATAGCGGTCAAGAGACCCAGTACTTC. It yields the protein CSAGYSGQETQYF.

The V and J genes are TRBV5-1 and TRBJ1-3; 7 nucleotides agree with TRBD1. After removal of 4 bases from V and 0 bases from J, the junction contained 4 bases not matched to a gene. The CDR3 runs 15 residues. CDR1 and CDR2 (germline): SGHRS, YFSETQ. The CDR3 region is CASSPRGSSGNTIYF. For the CDR3, the DNA is TGCGCCAGCAGCCCCAGGGGGAGCTCTGGAAACACCATATATTTT.

This rearrangement joins TRBV5-4 to TRBJ1-2; no firm D call. The ends were cut back, 0 bases at V and 4 bases at J, with 13 bases in the middle. The CDR3 runs 15 residues. CDR1 and CDR2 from the germline V gene are SGHNT and YYREEE (reference sequence). The CDR3 region has the DNA TGTGCCAGCAGCTTGGGTCAAGAGAAGCTCTATGGCTACACCTTC. Translation gives CASSLGQEKLYGYTF.

This clone has only one observation. This chain joins TRBV7-8 and TRBJ1-5, with TRBD1 identical over 7 bases. Germline CDR1 and CDR2: SGHVS and FQNEAQ. This CDR3 spans 14 amino acids. The trim removed 3 bases at V and 4 bases at J, leaving 3 bases unmatched. The CDR3 DNA follows: TGTGCCAGCAGCTTCGGACAGGCTAATCAGCCCCAGCATTTT. This codes for CASSFGQANQPQHF.

This chain joins TRBV7-6 and TRBJ1-1; TRBD1 agrees at 7 bases. This CDR3 spans 17 amino acids. Per the germline V gene, CDR1 is SGHVS and CDR2 is FNYEAQ. The V segment lost 1 base and the J segment 2 bases; nucleotides outside the gene matches: 10. The CDR3 sequence is CASSLVYPGQQNTEAFF. CDR3 in DNA: TGTGCCAGCAGCTTAGTTTACCCGGGACAGCAAAACACTGAAGCTTTCTTT.

The V gene is TRBV7-2, the J gene TRBJ2-6, with a possible D match to TRBD2 (5 bases). CDR1 and CDR2 from the germline V gene are SGHTA and FQGNSA. The CDR3 totals 16 residues. Deletions cut 2 bases from V and 0 bases from J, with 8 bases between. The CDR3 region is CASSLLGGSGANVLTF. CDR3 bases: TGTGCCAGCAGCTTACTCGGAGGCTCTGGGGCCAACGTCCTGACTTTC.

The rearrangement joins TRBV5-1 to TRBJ2-3; no clear D gene. Per the germline V gene, CDR1 is SGHRS and CDR2 is YFSETQ. The CDR3 runs to 16 residues. Between the trimmed V and J ends, which lost 2 bases and 0 bases, there was a span of 13 bases. The CDR3 is CASSFRLTTSTDTQYF. CDR3 coding DNA: TGCGCCAGCAGCTTCCGACTCACAACTAGCACAGATACGCAGTATTTT.

The V call is TRBV28, the J call TRBJ2-7; TRBD2 aligns across 11 bases. This CDR3 is built from 15 residues. Per the germline V gene, CDR1 is MDHEN and CDR2 is SYDVKM. The V segment lost 6 bases and the J segment 1 base; nucleotides outside the gene matches: 5. The CDR3: CASRAGTSGSYEQYF. In DNA form, the CDR3 reads TGTGCCAGCAGGGCCGGGACTAGCGGATCCTACGAGCAGTACTTC. Full variable domain (rest looked up from reference TRBV28 and TRBJ2-7): DVKVTQSSRYLVKRTGEKVFLECVQDMDHENMFWYRQDPGLGLRLIYFSYDVKMKEKGDIPEGYSVSREKKERFSLILESASTNQTSMYLCASRAGTSGSYEQYFGPGTRLTVT.

The chain combines TRBV7-8 with TRBJ1-1, with 7 bases matching TRBD1. This CDR3 comprises 15 residues. V was clipped by 2 bases and J by 2 bases; unmatched bases: 5. Germline V lookup: CDR1 SGHVS, CDR2 FQNEAQ. The CDR3 is CASSLKSGGNTEAFF. The CDR3 region has the DNA TGTGCCAGCAGCTTAAAATCAGGGGGAAACACTGAAGCTTTCTTT. The whole variable domain, remainder taken from reference TRBV7-8 and TRBJ1-1, is GAGVSQSPRYKVAKRGQDVALRCDPISGHVSLFWYQQALGQGPEFLTYFQNEAQLDKSGLPSDRFFAERPEGSVSTLKIQRTQQEDSAVYLCASSLKSGGNTEAFFGQGTRLTVV.

This clone turned up a few times. The gene calls are TRBV5-1 and TRBJ2-7; D perhaps matches TRBD1 (5 bases). Germline values: CDR1 SGHRS, CDR2 YFSETQ. Trimming took off 4 bases at V and 7 bases at J, with 15 bases between the two ends. The CDR3 totals 13 residues. The CDR3, as DNA: TGCGCCAGCAGCCCACGTATGGGGCGGGAGCAGTACTTC. This encodes CASSPRMGREQYF.